A single sample gave rise to the 18 T cell receptor beta chains below, sequenced in a study of response to subunit inactivated influenza vaccine. TCRdb analysed the RT-PCR reads with MiXCR anew, one entry per CDR3 protein. This sample has more than 150,000 distinct CDR3 sequences, with about 10% found just once. Source: non-naive T cells sorted from PBMCs, taken on the day of vaccination. These receptors were taken from a man in his fifties or sixties who received an inactivated influenza vaccine.

This clonotype was detected ten times or more. The genes are TRBV7-8 and TRBJ2-1; the match to TRBD2 covers 14 bases. Germline values: CDR1 SGHVS, CDR2 FQNEAQ. V was clipped by 3 bases and J by 6 bases; unmatched bases: 1. The CDR3 extends over 15 amino acids. The CDR3 region is CASSFGLAGGNEQFF. CDR3 nucleotides: TGTGCCAGCAGCTTTGGACTAGCGGGAGGCAATGAGCAGTTCTTC.

The rearrangement uses TRBV5-6 and TRBJ2-1, with TRBD1 matching 7 bases. The length of the CDR3 is 15 residues. CDR1 is SGHDT and CDR2 is YYEEEE in the germline V gene. V lost 1 base to trimming and J lost 3 bases; unmatched junction nucleotides: 4. DNA of the CDR3: TGTGCCAGCAGCTTGACGGACAGGAGCTACAATGAGCAGTTCTTC. Translation gives CASSLTDRSYNEQFF.

There are many counts of this clonotype. V and J are TRBV6-2 or TRBV6-3 and TRBJ1-1; possibly TRBD1 for D (5 bases). The CDR3 sequence is 13 residues long. Trimming took 7 bases from V and 5 from J, leaving 14 bases between them. CDR1 MNHEY and CDR2 SVGEGT come from the germline V gene. The CDR3, as DNA: TGTGCCAGCACCCAAGGTGGGGGGACTGAAGCTTTCTTT. This codes for CASTQGGGTEAFF.

The chain joins TRBV4-2 to TRBJ1-6; D ambiguous. Germline V gene lookup returns CDR1 LGHNA and CDR2 YNFKEQ. CDR3 length: 16 amino acids. Trimming shortened V by 4 bases and J by 2 bases, and 12 bases separated the two germline ends. CDR3 loop: CASSPRVGAYNSPLHF. The CDR3 coding sequence is TGTGCCAGCAGCCCCCGGGTGGGCGCCTATAATTCACCCCTCCACTTT.

This clonotype was counted once. The V and J genes are TRBV4-1 and TRBJ2-4; D is unresolved. V was pared by 0 bases and J by 7 bases, with 13 bases between. The CDR3 totals 15 residues. The V gene's germline CDR1 is MGHRA and CDR2 YSYEKL. This CDR3 is CASSQEERVRNIQYF. CDR3 DNA: TGCGCCAGCAGCCAAGAAGAGAGAGTGAGGAACATTCAGTACTTC.

This clonotype was detected ten times or more. The gene calls are TRBV5-5 and TRBJ1-5; no clear D gene. Trimming took off 0 bases at V and 5 bases at J, with 6 bases between the two ends. The germline CDR1 and CDR2 sequences are SGHKS and YYEKEE (reference sequence). The CDR3 loop spans 13 amino acids. CDR3 in DNA: TGTGCCAGCAGCTTGGCGGAGTATCAGCCCCAGCATTTT. Encoded protein: CASSLAEYQPQHF.

The V gene is TRBV3-1, the J gene TRBJ2-4; tentatively, D is TRBD1 (5 bases). This CDR3 region has 13 residues. With 1 base removed from V and 9 bases from J, the gap between germline ends came to 10 bases. The germline CDR1 and CDR2 sequences are LGHDT and YNNKEL (reference sequence). CDR3 DNA sequence: TGTGCCAGCAGCCAAGCGGTTAGGGGCATTCAGTACTTC. This codes for CASSQAVRGIQYF.

This clonotype was found many times. The chain employs TRBV2 and TRBJ2-1; either TRBD1 or TRBD2 may supply D (5 bases each). Trimming stripped 7 bases from V and 0 bases from J, with 19 bases between. The CDR3 spans 17 residues. CDR1 and CDR2 from the germline V gene are SNHLY and FYNNEI. CDR3 protein: CASTGRGTLLSYNEQFF. CDR3 DNA: TGTGCCAGCACGGGTCGAGGGACCCTTCTCTCCTACAATGAGCAGTTCTTC.

V usage is TRBV6-6 and J usage is TRBJ1-2, with D unresolved. The V gene's germline CDR1 is MNHNY and CDR2 SVGAGI (reference sequence). The V end lost 7 bases, the J end lost 0 bases, and 9 bases lay between the germline ends. CDR3 length: 13 residues. The DNA for the CDR3 is TGTGCCAGCAAAGCCGGCGCTAACTATGGCTACACCTTC. Translated, it gives CASKAGANYGYTF.

The table lists this clonotype with a few counts. The rearrangement uses TRBV5-1 and TRBJ2-7; no reliable D call. The CDR3 is made up of 13 amino acids. Germline loops: CDR1 SGHRS, CDR2 YFSETQ. V shed 1 base and J shed 7 bases, with 12 bases lying between them. The CDR3 protein is CASSLIGDGEQYF. In nucleotides, the CDR3 is TGCGCCAGCAGCTTGATTGGGGATGGTGAGCAGTACTTC.

This clonotype was picked up many times. The V call is TRBV19, the J call TRBJ1-5; no clear D gene. Trimming stripped 7 bases from V and 2 bases from J, with 18 bases between. This CDR3 is 16 amino acids long. From germline, CDR1 is LNHDA and CDR2 SQIVND (reference sequence). Here the CDR3 DNA reads TGTGCCAGTACCCCGGAGGAAGGATCGGGCAATCAGCCCCAGCATTTT. Its translation: CASTPEEGSGNQPQHF.

CDR3: CASRTGYSTDTQYF. The CDR3 DNA reads as TGTGCCAGTCGGACAGGGTATAGCACAGATACGCAGTATTTT. This sequence joins TRBV19 and TRBJ2-3, with 8 bases aligning to TRBD1. CDR3 length equals 14 residues. Germline V gene lookup returns CDR1 LNHDA and CDR2 SQIVND (reference sequence). The trim removed 8 bases at V and 0 bases at J, leaving 4 bases unmatched.

This clonotype showed up just a few times. The chain employs TRBV12-3 or TRBV12-4 and TRBJ2-7; weak D call: TRBD2 (5 bases). CDR3 size: 14 residues. Trimming cost V 5 bases and J 6 bases, with 17 bases left between them. CDR3 loop: CASSQWRSTGEQYF. CDR3 DNA: TGTGCCAGCAGTCAATGGAGGAGCACGGGCGAGCAGTACTTC.

In this sample, this clonotype turned up many times. The chain employs TRBV7-2 and TRBJ2-1; no clear D. V gave up 1 base and J gave up 14 bases, with 9 bases separating them. CDR1 is SGHTA, CDR2 FQGNSA, per germline. The CDR3 totals 11 residues. The CDR3 region is CASSLGRREFF. The CDR3 nucleotides read TGTGCCAGCAGCTTAGGGCGTCGGGAGTTCTTC.

This clonotype was seen at least ten times. This chain joins TRBV27 and TRBJ2-3; unclear D gene. V lost 3 bases and J lost 2, with 9 bases in between. The CDR3 has 14 residues. Germline assignment: CDR1 MNHEY and CDR2 SMNVEV (reference sequence). CDR3 nucleotide sequence: TGTGCCAGCAGTTTTTCGTTAGCCACAGATACGCAGTATTTT. Its translation is CASSFSLATDTQYF.

The V and J genes are TRBV10-3 and TRBJ1-5, with D unclear. The CDR3 loop spans 14 amino acids. V was shortened by 9 bases and J by 3 bases, with 15 bases between the two germline ends. Germline values: CDR1 ENHRY, CDR2 SYGVKD. The CDR3 DNA is TGTGCCATTGCCGCGGACGGGGTCAATCAGCCCCAGCATTTT. Encoded protein: CAIAADGVNQPQHF.

The J gene is TRBJ1-1, the V gene TRBV4-2, with 8 bases fitting TRBD1. The V and J ends lost 3 bases and 3 bases, in that order; junction bases with no gene match: 6. In germline, CDR1 is LGHNA, CDR2 YNFKEQ. The CDR3 spans 15 residues. In nucleotides, the CDR3 is TGTGCCAGCAGCCACGTCAGGGGGCGCGACACTGAAGCTTTCTTT. Its translation: CASSHVRGRDTEAFF.

The chain carries TRBV6-1 and TRBJ2-7; 14 bases agree with TRBD2. This CDR3 is built from 17 residues. The V gene's germline CDR1 is MNHNS and CDR2 SASEGT. V lost 6 bases, J lost 1 base, and 8 bases stayed unmatched. The CDR3, as DNA: TGTGCCAGCAGAAAAAAGGGACTAGCGGGAGTATCCTACGAGCAGTACTTC. It translates to CASRKKGLAGVSYEQYF.